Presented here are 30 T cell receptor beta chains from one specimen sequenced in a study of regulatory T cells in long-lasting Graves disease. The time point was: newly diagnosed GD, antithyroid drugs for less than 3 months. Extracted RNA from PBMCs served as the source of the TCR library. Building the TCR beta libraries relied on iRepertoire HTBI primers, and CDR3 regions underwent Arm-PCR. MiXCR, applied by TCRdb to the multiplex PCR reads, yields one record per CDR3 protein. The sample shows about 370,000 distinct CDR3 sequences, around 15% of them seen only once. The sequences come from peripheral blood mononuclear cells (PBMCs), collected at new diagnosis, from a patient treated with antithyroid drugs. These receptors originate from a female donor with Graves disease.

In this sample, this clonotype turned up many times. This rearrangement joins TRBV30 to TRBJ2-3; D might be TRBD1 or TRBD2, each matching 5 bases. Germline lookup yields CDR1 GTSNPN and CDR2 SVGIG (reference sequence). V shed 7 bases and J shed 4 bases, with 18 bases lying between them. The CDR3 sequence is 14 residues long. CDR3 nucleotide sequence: TGTGCCTCCTACCGGGGACCAAAACCAGATACGCAGTATTTT. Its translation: CASYRGPKPDTQYF.

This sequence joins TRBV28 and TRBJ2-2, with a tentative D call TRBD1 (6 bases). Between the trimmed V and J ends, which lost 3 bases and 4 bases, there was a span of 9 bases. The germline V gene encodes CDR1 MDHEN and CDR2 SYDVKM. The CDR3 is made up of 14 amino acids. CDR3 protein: CASSLVGATGELFF. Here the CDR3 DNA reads TGTGCCAGCAGTTTGGTGGGGGCCACCGGGGAGCTGTTTTTT. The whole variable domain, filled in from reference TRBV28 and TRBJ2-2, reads DVKVTQSSRYLVKRTGEKVFLECVQDMDHENMFWYRQDPGLGLRLIYFSYDVKMKEKGDIPEGYSVSREKKERFSLILESASTNQTSMYLCASSLVGATGELFFGEGSRLTVL.

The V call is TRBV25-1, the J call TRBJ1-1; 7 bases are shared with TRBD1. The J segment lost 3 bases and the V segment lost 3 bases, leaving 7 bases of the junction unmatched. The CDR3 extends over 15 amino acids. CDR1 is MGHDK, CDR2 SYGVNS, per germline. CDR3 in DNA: TGTGCCAGCAGTGACCCGACAGGGAGGGACACTGAAGCTTTCTTT. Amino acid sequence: CASSDPTGRDTEAFF.

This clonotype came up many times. CDR3 residues: CASSTRNTEAFF. In DNA, the CDR3 is TGTGCCAGCAGTACGAGGAACACTGAAGCTTTCTTT. V usage is TRBV27 and J usage is TRBJ1-1, with D uncertain. Trimming pared 5 bases from V and 1 base from J, leaving 5 bases between. Germline values: CDR1 MNHEY, CDR2 SMNVEV (reference sequence). The CDR3 has 12 residues.

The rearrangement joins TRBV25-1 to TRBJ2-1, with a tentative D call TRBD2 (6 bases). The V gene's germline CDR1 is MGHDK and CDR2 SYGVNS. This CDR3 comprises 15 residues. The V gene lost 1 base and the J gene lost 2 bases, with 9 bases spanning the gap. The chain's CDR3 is CASSEFWGAYNEQFF. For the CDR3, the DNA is TGTGCCAGCAGTGAATTTTGGGGGGCCTACAATGAGCAGTTCTTC.

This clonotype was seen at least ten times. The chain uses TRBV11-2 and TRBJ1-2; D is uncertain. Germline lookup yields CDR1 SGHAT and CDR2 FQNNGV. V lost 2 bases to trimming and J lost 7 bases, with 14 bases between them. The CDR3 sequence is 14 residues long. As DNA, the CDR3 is TGTGCCAGCAGCTTACTCCCGTATACAAGTGGCTACACCTTC. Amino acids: CASSLLPYTSGYTF.

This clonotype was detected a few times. Written as DNA, the CDR3 is TGTGCCAGCAGCCCACAGGGGGGGGAGACCCAGTACTTC. The encoded protein is CASSPQGGETQYF. This chain connects TRBV6-1 to TRBJ2-5; D might be TRBD1 (8 bases). In germline, CDR1 is MNHNS, CDR2 SASEGT. The CDR3 covers 13 residues. Trimming removed 6 bases at V and 5 bases at J, with 13 bases between.

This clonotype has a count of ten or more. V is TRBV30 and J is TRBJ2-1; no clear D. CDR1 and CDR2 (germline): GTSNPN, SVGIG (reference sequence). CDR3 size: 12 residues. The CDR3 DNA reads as TGTGTCGGCCAAAGCTCCTACAATGAGCAGTTCTTC. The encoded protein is CVGQSSYNEQFF.

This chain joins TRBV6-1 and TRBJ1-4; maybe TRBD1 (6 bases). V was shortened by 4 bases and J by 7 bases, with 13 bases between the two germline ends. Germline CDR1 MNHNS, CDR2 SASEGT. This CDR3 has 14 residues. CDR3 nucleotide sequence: TGTGCCAGCAGTGCTACAGGGTATTCTGAAAAACTGTTTTTT. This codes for CASSATGYSEKLFF.

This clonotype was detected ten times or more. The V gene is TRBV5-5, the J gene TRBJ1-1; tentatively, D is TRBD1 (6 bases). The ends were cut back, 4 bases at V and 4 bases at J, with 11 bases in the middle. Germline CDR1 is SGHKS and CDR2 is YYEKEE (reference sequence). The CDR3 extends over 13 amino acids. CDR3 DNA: TGTGCCAGCAGCCTACAGGGAACCACTGAAGCTTTCTTT. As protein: CASSLQGTTEAFF.

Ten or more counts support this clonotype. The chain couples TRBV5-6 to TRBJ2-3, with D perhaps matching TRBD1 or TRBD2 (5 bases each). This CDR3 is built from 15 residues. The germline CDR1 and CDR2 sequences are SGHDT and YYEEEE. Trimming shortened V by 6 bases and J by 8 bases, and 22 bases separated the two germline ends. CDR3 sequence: CASTMGELGVGTQYF. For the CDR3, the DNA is TGTGCCAGCACCATGGGAGAGTTAGGGGTCGGTACGCAGTATTTT.

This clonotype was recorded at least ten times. The CDR3 DNA reads as TGTGCCAGCAGTTCGCCTGCGGGAGGGCGATACAATGAGCAGTTCTTC. Translated, it gives CASSSPAGGRYNEQFF. The rearrangement joins TRBV27 to TRBJ2-1; TRBD2 matches 9 bases. Trimming cost V 4 bases and J 4 bases; bases outside gene matches: 8. The CDR3 is 16 residues long. Germline loops: CDR1 MNHEY, CDR2 SMNVEV (reference sequence).

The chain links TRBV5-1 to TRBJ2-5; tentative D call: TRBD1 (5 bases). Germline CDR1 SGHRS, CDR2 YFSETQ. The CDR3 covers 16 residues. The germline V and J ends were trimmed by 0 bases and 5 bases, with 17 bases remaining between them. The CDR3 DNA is TGCGCCAGCAGCTTGGTATCCCCCAGGGCAGATGAGACCCAGTACTTC. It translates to CASSLVSPRADETQYF.

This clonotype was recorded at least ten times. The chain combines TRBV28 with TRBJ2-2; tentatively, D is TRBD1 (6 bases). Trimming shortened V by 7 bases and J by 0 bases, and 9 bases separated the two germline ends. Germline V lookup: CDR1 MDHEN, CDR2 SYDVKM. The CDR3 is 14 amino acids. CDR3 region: CASKGTPNTGELFF. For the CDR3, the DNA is TGTGCCAGCAAAGGGACACCGAACACCGGGGAGCTGTTTTTT.

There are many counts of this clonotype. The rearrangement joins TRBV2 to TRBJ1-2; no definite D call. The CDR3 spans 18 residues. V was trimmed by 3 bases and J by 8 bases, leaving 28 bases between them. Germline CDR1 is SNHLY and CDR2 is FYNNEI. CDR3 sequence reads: CASSDIATGTDRTPGYTF. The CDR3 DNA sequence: TGTGCCAGCAGTGATATTGCGACGGGAACAGACCGAACCCCCGGCTACACCTTC.

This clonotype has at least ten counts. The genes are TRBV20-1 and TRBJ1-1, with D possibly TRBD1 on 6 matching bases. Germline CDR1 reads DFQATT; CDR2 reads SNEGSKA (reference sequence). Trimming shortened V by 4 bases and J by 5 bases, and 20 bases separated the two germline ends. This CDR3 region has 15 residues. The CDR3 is CSAIRAGEQGTEAFF. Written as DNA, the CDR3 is TGCAGTGCTATAAGGGCAGGGGAGCAGGGTACTGAAGCTTTCTTT.

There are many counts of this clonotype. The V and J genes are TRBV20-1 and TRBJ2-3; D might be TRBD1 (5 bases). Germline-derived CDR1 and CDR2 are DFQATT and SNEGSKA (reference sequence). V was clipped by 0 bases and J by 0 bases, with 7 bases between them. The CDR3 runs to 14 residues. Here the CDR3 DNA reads TGCAGTGCTAGAGACAGGGCTAGCACAGATACGCAGTATTTT. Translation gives CSARDRASTDTQYF.

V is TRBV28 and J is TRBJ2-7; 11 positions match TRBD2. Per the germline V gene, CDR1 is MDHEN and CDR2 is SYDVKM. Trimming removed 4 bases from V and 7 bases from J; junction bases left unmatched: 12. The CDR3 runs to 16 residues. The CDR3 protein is CASSSLVLAGVREQYF. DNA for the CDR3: TGTGCCAGCAGTTCTTTGGTACTAGCGGGAGTGAGGGAGCAGTACTTC.

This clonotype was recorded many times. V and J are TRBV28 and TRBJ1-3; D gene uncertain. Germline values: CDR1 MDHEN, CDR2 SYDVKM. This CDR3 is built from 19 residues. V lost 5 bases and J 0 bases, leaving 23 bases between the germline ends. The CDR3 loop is CASSLGSSSPTGSGNTIYF. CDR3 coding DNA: TGTGCCAGCAGTCTCGGATCTTCCTCGCCTACTGGCTCTGGAAACACCATATATTTT.

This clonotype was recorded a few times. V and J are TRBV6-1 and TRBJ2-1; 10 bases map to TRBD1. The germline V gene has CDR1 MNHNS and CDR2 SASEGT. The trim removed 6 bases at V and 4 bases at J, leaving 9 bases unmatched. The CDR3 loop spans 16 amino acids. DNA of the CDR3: TGTGCCAGCAGATCACCGGGACAGGGGAGGTACAATGAGCAGTTCTTC. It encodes CASRSPGQGRYNEQFF.

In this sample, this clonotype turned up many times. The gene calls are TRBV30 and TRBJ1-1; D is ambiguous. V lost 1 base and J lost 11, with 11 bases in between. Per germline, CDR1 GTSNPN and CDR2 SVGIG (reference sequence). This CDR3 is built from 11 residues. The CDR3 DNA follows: TGTGCCTGGAGTGCCTATAAAGAGGCTTTCTTT. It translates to CAWSAYKEAFF.

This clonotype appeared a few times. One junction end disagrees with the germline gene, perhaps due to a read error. CDR3 coding DNA: TGTGCCAGCAGTTACTCAGGGAAGGTCACTGAAGCTTCCTTT. It is translated as CASSYSGKVTEASF. This rearrangement joins TRBV6-2 or TRBV6-3 to TRBJ1-1; D remains ambiguous. CDR1 and CDR2 (germline): MNHEY, SVGEGT. This CDR3 region has 14 residues.

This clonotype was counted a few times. The CDR3 DNA is TGTGCCAGCAGCTTGGGGTTTACGGGAGTTGAAGAGACAGAAGCTTTCTTT. Its protein is CASSLGFTGVEETEAFF. The gene calls are TRBV5-5 and TRBJ1-1; D remains unclear. CDR1 and CDR2 from the germline V gene are SGHKS and YYEKEE (reference sequence). This CDR3 has 17 residues. Trimming removed 0 bases from V and 8 bases from J, with 23 bases in between. The whole variable domain, filled in from reference TRBV5-5 and TRBJ1-1, reads DAGVTQSPTHLIKTRGQQVTLRCSPISGHKSVSWYQQVLGQGPQFIFQYYEKEERGRGNFPDRFSARQFPNYSSELNVNALLLGDSALYLCASSLGFTGVEETEAFFGQGTRLTVV.

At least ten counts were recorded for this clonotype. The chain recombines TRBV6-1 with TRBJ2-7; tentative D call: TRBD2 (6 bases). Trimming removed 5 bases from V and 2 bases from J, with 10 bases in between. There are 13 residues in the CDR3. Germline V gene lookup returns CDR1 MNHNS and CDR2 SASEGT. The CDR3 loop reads CASSLAPTYEQYF. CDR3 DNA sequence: TGTGCCAGCAGTCTAGCGCCAACCTACGAGCAGTACTTC.

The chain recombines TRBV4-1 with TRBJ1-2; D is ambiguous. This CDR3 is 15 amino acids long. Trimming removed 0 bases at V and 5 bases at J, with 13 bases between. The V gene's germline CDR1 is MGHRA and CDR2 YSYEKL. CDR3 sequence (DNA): TGCGCCAGCAGCCAAGAGGGTTCGGGCGGTTATGGCTACACCTTC. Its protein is CASSQEGSGGYGYTF.

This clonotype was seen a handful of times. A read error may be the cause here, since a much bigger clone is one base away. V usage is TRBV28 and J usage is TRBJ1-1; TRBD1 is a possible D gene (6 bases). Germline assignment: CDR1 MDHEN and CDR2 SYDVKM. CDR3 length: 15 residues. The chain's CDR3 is CAGSLLQGGDTEAFF. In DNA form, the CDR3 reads TGTGCCGGCAGTTTATTACAGGGCGGCGACACTGAAGCTTTCTTT.

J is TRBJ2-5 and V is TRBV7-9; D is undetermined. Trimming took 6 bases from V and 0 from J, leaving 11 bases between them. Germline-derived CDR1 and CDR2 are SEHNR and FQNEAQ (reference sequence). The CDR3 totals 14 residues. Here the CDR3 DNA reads TGTGCCAGCAGAATAGCCGAGTACCAAGAGACCCAGTACTTC. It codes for CASRIAEYQETQYF.

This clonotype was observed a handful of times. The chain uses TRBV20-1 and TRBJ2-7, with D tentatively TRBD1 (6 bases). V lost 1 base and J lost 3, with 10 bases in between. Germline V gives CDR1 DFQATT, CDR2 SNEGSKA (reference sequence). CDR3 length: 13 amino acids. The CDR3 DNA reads TGCAGTGCTAGAGTCGGACAGCTCTACGAGCAGTACTTC. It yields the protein CSARVGQLYEQYF.

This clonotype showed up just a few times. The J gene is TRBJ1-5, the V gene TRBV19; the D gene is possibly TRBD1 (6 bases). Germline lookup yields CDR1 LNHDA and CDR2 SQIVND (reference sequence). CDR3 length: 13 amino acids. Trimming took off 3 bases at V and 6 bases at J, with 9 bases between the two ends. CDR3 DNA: TGTGCCAGTAGTATCGGGGGCACTCAGCCCCAGCATTTT. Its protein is CASSIGGTQPQHF.

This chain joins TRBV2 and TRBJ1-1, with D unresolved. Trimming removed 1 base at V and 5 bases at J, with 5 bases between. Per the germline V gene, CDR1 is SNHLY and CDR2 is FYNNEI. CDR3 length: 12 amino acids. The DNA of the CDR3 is TGTGCCAGCAGTGAAGGGAAAACTGAAGCTTTCTTT. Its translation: CASSEGKTEAFF. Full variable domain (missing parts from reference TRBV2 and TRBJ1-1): EPEVTQTPSHQVTQMGQEVILRCVPISNHLYFYWYRQILGQKVEFLVSFYNNEISEKSEIFDDQFSVERPDGSNFTLKIRSTKLEDSAMYFCASSEGKTEAFFGQGTRLTVV.